The 24 T cell receptor beta chains below all came from one sample that was sequenced in a study of T cells in Graves' hyperthyroidism and ophthalmopathy. TCR beta CDR3 regions were amplified from RNA transcripts. Researchers ran a first-round RT-PCR on the TCR CDR3 using the HTBI primer set. TCRdb used MiXCR to reprocess the multiplex PCR reads, holding one entry per CDR3 protein. The data contain approximately 610,000 distinct CDR3 sequences, roughly 14% of them singletons. Sequencing used blood. The origin of the receptors is a woman aged 40 to 50 with Graves' ophthalmopathy.

CDR3 bases: TGTGCCAGCTCACCACCGGACAGGGGGCTCAATGGCTACACCTTC. Translating gives CASSPPDRGLNGYTF. The chain uses TRBV18 and TRBJ1-2, with 11 nucleotides matching TRBD1. Germline lookup yields CDR1 KGHSH and CDR2 LQKENI. V trimming: 0 bases; J trimming: 6 bases; junction bases outside the gene matches: 3. This CDR3 contains 15 residues.

This clonotype appeared many times. The V call is TRBV7-8, the J call TRBJ2-5, with unresolved D. The CDR3 has 13 residues. Germline loops: CDR1 SGHVS, CDR2 FQNEAQ. V was cut by 5 bases and J by 1 base, with 8 bases left in between. The chain's CDR3 is CASSAESQETQYF. The CDR3 bases are TGTGCCAGCAGCGCAGAGAGCCAAGAGACCCAGTACTTC.

The V gene is TRBV7-9, the J gene TRBJ2-7, with D perhaps matching TRBD2 (6 bases). From germline, CDR1 is SEHNR and CDR2 FQNEAQ (reference sequence). This CDR3 is 14 amino acids long. V shed 5 bases and J shed 3 bases, with 14 bases lying between them. CDR3 sequence (DNA): TGTGCCAGCAGCCCCCGGGGGTATGTCTACGAGCAGTACTTC. It yields the protein CASSPRGYVYEQYF.

Notes on this clonotype: This may stem from a read error, because a much larger clone lies one nucleotide away. This chain uses TRBV10-3 with TRBJ2-7, with D tentatively TRBD1 (6 bases). V lost 6 bases to trimming and J lost 2 bases, with 17 bases between them. This CDR3 has 15 amino acids. Per germline, CDR1 ENHRY and CDR2 SYGVKD. CDR3 in amino acids: CAISLSQGSPYEQYF. The CDR3 nucleotides read TGTGCCATCAGCCTGTCTCAGGGGAGCCCCTACGAGCAGTACTTC.

The V and J genes are TRBV30 and TRBJ2-2; 7 bases are a match to TRBD2. Germline loops: CDR1 GTSNPN, CDR2 SVGIG (reference sequence). The CDR3 totals 15 residues. Trimming cost V 5 bases and J 1 base; bases outside gene matches: 7. As DNA, the CDR3 is TGTGCCTGGCCTAGCGGTAGGGGGAACACCGGGGAGCTGTTTTTT. Amino acids: CAWPSGRGNTGELFF.

J is TRBJ1-2 and V is TRBV6-1; TRBD1 matches 8 bases. Germline V gene sequence: CDR1 MNHNS, CDR2 SASEGT. This CDR3 has 14 residues. Losses at the gene ends were 7 bases for V and 7 bases for J; bases not matched to a gene: 11. This chain's CDR3 is CASNDWTGSVGYTF. In DNA form, the CDR3 reads TGTGCCAGCAACGATTGGACAGGGAGTGTTGGCTACACCTTC.

There are many counts of this clonotype. In DNA, the CDR3 is TGTGCCAGCAGCTCAGGGTGGGGAGGCTACACCTTC. Amino acids: CASSSGWGGYTF. V usage is TRBV28 and J usage is TRBJ1-2, with D possibly TRBD1 on 5 matching bases. The V gene lost 6 bases and the J gene lost 8 bases, with 13 bases spanning the gap. Germline V gene lookup returns CDR1 MDHEN and CDR2 SYDVKM. The CDR3 runs to 12 residues.

This clonotype was found many times. This chain uses TRBV20-1 with TRBJ1-1; 9 bases agree with TRBD1. V lost 3 bases and J lost 5; bases outside the gene matches: 4. The CDR3 length is 13 residues. Germline V gene lookup returns CDR1 DFQATT and CDR2 SNEGSKA (reference sequence). The chain's CDR3 is CSASVTGGTEAFF. The CDR3 nucleotides are TGCAGTGCTAGTGTGACAGGGGGAACTGAAGCTTTCTTT.

This clonotype was observed at least ten times. V gene TRBV7-8 combines with J gene TRBJ2-2, with TRBD2 matching 8 bases. V lost 5 bases and J lost 3; bases outside the gene matches: 11. CDR3 size: 17 residues. CDR1 is SGHVS, CDR2 FQNEAQ, per germline. CDR3 nucleotide sequence: TGTGCCAGCAGCAGGCGTGCGGGAGGCCGCGACACCGGGGAGCTGTTTTTT. Residues: CASSRRAGGRDTGELFF.

This clonotype was seen repeatedly, ten times or more. The chain couples TRBV7-8 to TRBJ2-7; TRBD2 matches at 9 bases. Germline trimming cut 1 base from V and 7 bases from J; bases unmatched to any gene: 5. The CDR3 covers 14 residues. CDR1 and CDR2 (germline): SGHVS, FQNEAQ. The CDR3 DNA follows: TGTGCCAGCAGCTTAGTGGGACTAGCTTATGAGCAGTACTTC. Translation gives CASSLVGLAYEQYF.

This clonotype was seen ten or more times. The chain links TRBV6-2 or TRBV6-3 to TRBJ2-7, with 9 nucleotides matching TRBD1. Germline V gives CDR1 MNHEY, CDR2 SVGEGT. V lost 2 bases to trimming and J lost 1 base; unmatched junction nucleotides: 3. The CDR3 runs 15 residues. CDR3 sequence: CASSYEGQGSYEQYF. The CDR3 bases are TGTGCCAGCAGTTACGAAGGACAGGGGTCCTACGAGCAGTACTTC.

The V call is TRBV6-2 or TRBV6-3, the J call TRBJ1-1; TRBD1 might be the D (6 bases). This CDR3 comprises 17 residues. CDR1 is MNHEY, CDR2 SVGEGT, per germline. Trimming removed 6 bases at V and 1 base at J, with 21 bases between. The CDR3 nucleotides are TGTGCCAGCAGAACACTCTGGGACACTCTGTGGAACACTGAAGCTTTCTTT. It codes for CASRTLWDTLWNTEAFF.

In its sample, this clonotype was seen many times. The chain recombines TRBV28 with TRBJ2-5; TRBD2 aligns across 7 bases. CDR1 and CDR2 (germline): MDHEN, SYDVKM. The CDR3 loop spans 13 amino acids. With 6 bases clipped from V and 5 bases from J, the junction kept 6 bases outside the gene matches. The CDR3 DNA reads TGTGCCAGCAGAAGGGAGGGCCCGGAGACCCAGTACTTC. The encoded protein is CASRREGPETQYF.

The sample holds many counts of this clonotype. CDR3 coding DNA: TGTGCCAGCACTTCGGACAGATTGCCCTACGAGCAGTACTTC. This sequence encodes CASTSDRLPYEQYF. The chain couples TRBV6-5 to TRBJ2-7, with a tentative D call TRBD1 (6 bases). The germline V gene has CDR1 MNHEY and CDR2 SVGAGI. V lost 7 bases to trimming and J lost 2 bases, with 15 bases between them. The CDR3 is 14 residues long.

The chain employs TRBV29-1 and TRBJ1-2; TRBD1 is a possible D gene (6 bases). The V gene lost 4 bases and the J gene lost 4 bases, with 13 bases spanning the gap. The CDR3 contains 13 residues. From germline, CDR1 is SQVTM and CDR2 ANQGSEA. DNA of the CDR3: TGCAGCGTTGTCTTACAGGGTACCTATGGCTACACCTTC. Translated: CSVVLQGTYGYTF.

This clonotype was recorded once. This sequence joins TRBV24-1 and TRBJ1-2, with D unclear. CDR1 KGHDR and CDR2 SFDVKD come from the germline V gene. The V gene lost 3 bases and the J gene lost 9 bases, with 10 bases spanning the gap. The CDR3 loop spans 12 amino acids. CDR3 nucleotide sequence: TGTGCCACCAGTGATACAGATCGAAGCTACACCTTC. Translating gives CATSDTDRSYTF.

The chain links TRBV19 to TRBJ1-1; possible D gene TRBD1, 5 bases. The CDR3 contains 16 residues. Germline CDR1 LNHDA, CDR2 SQIVND (reference sequence). V lost 3 bases and J 2 bases, leaving 16 bases between the germline ends. CDR3 in DNA: TGTGCCAGTAGTATGAGGGGCGCGGGTGTAAACACTGAAGCTTTCTTT. Its translation is CASSMRGAGVNTEAFF.

This clonotype has a handful of counts. The V gene is TRBV6-2 or TRBV6-3, the J gene TRBJ2-7; D is ambiguous. Trimming shortened V by 3 bases and J by 3 bases, and 6 bases separated the two germline ends. The V gene's germline CDR1 is MNHEY and CDR2 SVGEGT. The CDR3 extends over 12 amino acids. CDR3 protein: CASSYMNYEQYF. CDR3 DNA: TGTGCCAGCAGTTATATGAACTACGAGCAGTACTTC.

This clonotype was picked up many times. The J gene is TRBJ2-2, the V gene TRBV28; 10 bases line up with TRBD2. There are 15 residues in the CDR3. J was trimmed by 5 bases and V by 6 bases; bases with no gene match: 6. The germline V gene encodes CDR1 MDHEN and CDR2 SYDVKM. CDR3 coding DNA: TGTGCCAGCAGCCTAGCGGGAGAGGGTACCGGGGAGCTGTTTTTT. Residues: CASSLAGEGTGELFF.

This clonotype was recorded many times. The chain is built from TRBV11-2 and TRBJ2-7; no reliable D call. Germline V lookup: CDR1 SGHAT, CDR2 FQNNGV. V was clipped by 2 bases and J by 6 bases, with 11 bases between them. CDR3 size: 13 residues. The CDR3 spells CASSLSSVREQYF. As DNA, the CDR3 is TGTGCCAGCAGCTTAAGCAGTGTCCGCGAGCAGTACTTC.

The chain is built from TRBV4-2 and TRBJ2-7; D uncertain. This CDR3 comprises 15 residues. Germline loops: CDR1 LGHNA, CDR2 YNFKEQ. Trimming took off 0 bases at V and 0 bases at J, with 9 bases between the two ends. The CDR3: CASSQDKAGSYEQYF. The CDR3 DNA is TGTGCCAGCAGCCAAGATAAGGCAGGCTCCTACGAGCAGTACTTC.

The rearrangement links TRBV9 to TRBJ2-7; D possibly uses TRBD1 or TRBD2 (5 bases each). Trimming cost V 1 base and J 3 bases, with 11 bases left between them. Germline CDR1 reads SGDLS; CDR2 reads YYNGEE. CDR3 length equals 14 residues. The CDR3 nucleotides are TGTGCCAGCAGCGTATCCGGGACGGACTACGAGCAGTACTTC. The encoded protein is CASSVSGTDYEQYF.

V is TRBV28 and J is TRBJ2-3; 8 bases agree with TRBD1. CDR1 and CDR2 (germline): MDHEN, SYDVKM. V lost 6 bases and J lost 1; bases outside the gene matches: 3. This CDR3 has 14 residues. CDR3 nucleotides: TGTGCCAGCAGGACAGGGGTCGGCACAGATACGCAGTATTTT. Protein: CASRTGVGTDTQYF.

This clonotype appeared many times. V and J are TRBV2 and TRBJ1-2; a weak D match, TRBD1 (6 bases). Germline CDR1 is SNHLY and CDR2 is FYNNEI. V dropped 4 bases and J dropped 3 bases, with 12 bases sitting between them. The CDR3 consists of 14 residues. The CDR3 DNA reads TGTGCCAGCAGTGTTCAGGGGCGCGACTATGGCTACACCTTC. Encoded protein: CASSVQGRDYGYTF.